This T cell receptor beta chain was captured in a study of T cells in Graves' hyperthyroidism and ophthalmopathy. Study-wide findings and caveats: Clonotypes that were expanded in thyroid above 0.001 mostly appeared in blood too. Before onset, ophthalmopathy was predicted by the model a median around 6 months earlier.

The CDR3 length is 14 residues. CDR1 SGHRS and CDR2 YFSETQ come from the germline V gene. Trimming stripped 3 bases from V and 1 base from J, with 10 bases between. Together with thyroid ultrasound, orbital computed tomography, serum thyroxine and TRAb, clinical symptoms were used for diagnoses. Fresh 10 ml peripheral blood yielded PBMCs. This clonotype appeared a few times. Its target is not known. TCR beta CDR3 regions were amplified from RNA transcripts. A first-round RT-PCR of the TCR CDR3 used the HTBI primer set. TCRdb ran MiXCR on the multiplex PCR reads and lists one entry per CDR3 protein. Of approximately 360,000 distinct CDR3 sequences listed, around 25% were seen once; the top ten hold 70% to 75%.

The sample consisted of blood. The gene calls are TRBV5-1 and TRBJ1-1, with D tentatively TRBD1 (5 bases). The receptor was derived from a man aged 45-65 years with Graves' hyperthyroidism. CDR3 bases: TGCGCCAGCAGCTGGGGCGGAAAGAACACTGAAGCTTTCTTT. It specifies CASSWGGKNTEAFF.